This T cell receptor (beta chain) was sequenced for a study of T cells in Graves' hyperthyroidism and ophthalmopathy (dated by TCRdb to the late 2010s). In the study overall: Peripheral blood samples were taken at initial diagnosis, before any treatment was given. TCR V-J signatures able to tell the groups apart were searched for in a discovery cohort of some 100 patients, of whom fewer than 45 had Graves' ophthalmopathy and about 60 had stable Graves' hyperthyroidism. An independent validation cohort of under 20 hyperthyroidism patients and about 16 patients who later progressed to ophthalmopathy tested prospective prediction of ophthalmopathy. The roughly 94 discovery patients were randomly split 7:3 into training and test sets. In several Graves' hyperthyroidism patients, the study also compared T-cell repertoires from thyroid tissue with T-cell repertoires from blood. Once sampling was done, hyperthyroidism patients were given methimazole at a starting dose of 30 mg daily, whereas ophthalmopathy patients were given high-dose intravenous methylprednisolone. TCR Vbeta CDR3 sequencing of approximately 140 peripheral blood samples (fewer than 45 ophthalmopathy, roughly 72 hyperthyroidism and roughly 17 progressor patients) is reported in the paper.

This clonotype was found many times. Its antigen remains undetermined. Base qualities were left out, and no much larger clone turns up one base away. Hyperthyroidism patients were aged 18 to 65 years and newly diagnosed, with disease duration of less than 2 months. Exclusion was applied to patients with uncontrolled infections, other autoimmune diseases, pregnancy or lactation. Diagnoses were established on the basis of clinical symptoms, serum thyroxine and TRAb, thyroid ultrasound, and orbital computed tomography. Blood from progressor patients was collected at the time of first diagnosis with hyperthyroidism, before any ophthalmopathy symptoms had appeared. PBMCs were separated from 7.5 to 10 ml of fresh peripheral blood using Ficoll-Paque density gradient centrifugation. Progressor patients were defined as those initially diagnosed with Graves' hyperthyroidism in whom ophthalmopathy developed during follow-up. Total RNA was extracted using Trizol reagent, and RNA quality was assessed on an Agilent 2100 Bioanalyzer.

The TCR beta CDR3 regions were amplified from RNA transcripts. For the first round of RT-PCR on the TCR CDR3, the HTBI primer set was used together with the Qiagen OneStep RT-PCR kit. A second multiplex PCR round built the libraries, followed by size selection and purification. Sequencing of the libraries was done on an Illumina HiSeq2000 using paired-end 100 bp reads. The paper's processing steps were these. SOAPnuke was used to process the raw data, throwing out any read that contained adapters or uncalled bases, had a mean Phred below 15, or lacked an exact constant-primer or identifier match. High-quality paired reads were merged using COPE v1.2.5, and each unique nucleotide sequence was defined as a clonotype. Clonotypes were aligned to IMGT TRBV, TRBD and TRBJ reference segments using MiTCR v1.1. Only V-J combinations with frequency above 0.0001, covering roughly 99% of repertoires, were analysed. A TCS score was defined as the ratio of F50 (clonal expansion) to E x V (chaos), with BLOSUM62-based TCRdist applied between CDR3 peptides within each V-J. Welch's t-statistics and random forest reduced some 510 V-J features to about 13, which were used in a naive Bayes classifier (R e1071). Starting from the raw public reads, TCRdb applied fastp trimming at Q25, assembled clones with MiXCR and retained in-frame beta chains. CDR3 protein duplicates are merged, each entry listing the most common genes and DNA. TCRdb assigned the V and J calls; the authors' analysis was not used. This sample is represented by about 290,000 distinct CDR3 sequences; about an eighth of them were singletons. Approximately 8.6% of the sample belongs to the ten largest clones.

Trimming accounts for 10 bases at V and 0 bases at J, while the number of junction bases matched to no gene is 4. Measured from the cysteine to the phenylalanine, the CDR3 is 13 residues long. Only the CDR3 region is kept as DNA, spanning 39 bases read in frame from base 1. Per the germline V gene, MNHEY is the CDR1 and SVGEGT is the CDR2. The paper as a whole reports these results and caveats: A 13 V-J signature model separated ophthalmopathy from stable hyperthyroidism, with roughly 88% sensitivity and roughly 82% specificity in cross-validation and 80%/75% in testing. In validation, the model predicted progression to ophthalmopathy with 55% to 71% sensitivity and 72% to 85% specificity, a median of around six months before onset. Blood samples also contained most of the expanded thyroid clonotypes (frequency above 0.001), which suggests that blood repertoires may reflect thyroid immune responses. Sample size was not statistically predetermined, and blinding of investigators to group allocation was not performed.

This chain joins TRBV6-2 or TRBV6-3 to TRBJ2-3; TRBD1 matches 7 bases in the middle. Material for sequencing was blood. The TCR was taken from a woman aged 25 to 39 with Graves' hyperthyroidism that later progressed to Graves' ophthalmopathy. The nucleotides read TGTGCCATCAGCAGGGGGAGCACAGATACGCAGTATTTT. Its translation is CAISRGSTDTQYF.